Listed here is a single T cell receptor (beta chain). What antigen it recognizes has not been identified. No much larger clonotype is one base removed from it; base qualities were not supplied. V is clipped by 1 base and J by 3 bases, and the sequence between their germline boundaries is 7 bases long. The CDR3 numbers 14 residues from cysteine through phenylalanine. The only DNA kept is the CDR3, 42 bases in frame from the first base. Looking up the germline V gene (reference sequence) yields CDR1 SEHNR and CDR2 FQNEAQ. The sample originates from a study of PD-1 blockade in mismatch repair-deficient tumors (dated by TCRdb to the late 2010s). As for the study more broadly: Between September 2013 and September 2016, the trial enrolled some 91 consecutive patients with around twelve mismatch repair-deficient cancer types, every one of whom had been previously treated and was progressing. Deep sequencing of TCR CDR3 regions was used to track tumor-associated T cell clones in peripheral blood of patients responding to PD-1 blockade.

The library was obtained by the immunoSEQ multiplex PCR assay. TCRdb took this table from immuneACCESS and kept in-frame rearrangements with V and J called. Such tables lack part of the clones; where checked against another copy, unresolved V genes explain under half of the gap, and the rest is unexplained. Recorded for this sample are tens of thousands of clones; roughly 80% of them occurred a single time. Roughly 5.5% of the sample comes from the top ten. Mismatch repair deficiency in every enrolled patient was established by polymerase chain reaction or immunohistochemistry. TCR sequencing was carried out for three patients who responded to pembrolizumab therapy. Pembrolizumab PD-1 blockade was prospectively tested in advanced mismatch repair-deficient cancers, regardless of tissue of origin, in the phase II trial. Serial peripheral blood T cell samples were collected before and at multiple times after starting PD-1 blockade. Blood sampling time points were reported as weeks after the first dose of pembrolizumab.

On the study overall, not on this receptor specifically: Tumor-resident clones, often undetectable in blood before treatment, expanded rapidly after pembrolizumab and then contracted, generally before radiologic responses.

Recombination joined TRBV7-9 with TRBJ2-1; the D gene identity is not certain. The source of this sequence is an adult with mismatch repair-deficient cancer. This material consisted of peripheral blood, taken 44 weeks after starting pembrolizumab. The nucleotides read TGTGCCAGCAGCTTAGGGGCAGGCTACAATGAGCAGTTCTTC. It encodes CASSLGAGYNEQFF.